Presented here are 24 T cell receptor beta chains from one specimen sequenced in a study of OX40 agonist ivuxolimab in advanced cancers. The receptor library was made with the immunoSEQ multiplex PCR assay. TCRdb mirrors the immuneACCESS table, restricted to in-frame sequences. Some clones are absent from its copies; in checked studies, under half trace to an unresolved V gene, and the reason for the others is unknown. The sample includes tens of thousands of clones, with about 87% observed a single time. The ten largest clones take up 0.4% to 0.55% of the sample. This sample comprised CD4+ or CD8+ T cells sorted from blood, obtained in a trial of the OX40 agonist ivuxolimab. The receptors come from an adult with an advanced solid tumor such as melanoma, head and neck, liver or kidney cancer.

The chain carries TRBV2 and TRBJ2-7; 9 bases agree with TRBD1. The CDR3 is 14 residues long. V lost 6 bases to trimming and J lost 2 bases; unmatched junction nucleotides: 5. Germline V CDR1 and CDR2: SNHLY, FYNNEI. The CDR3 DNA is TGTGCCAGCAGGAGGGGACAGGGTACCTACGAGCAGTACTTC. Protein sequence: CASRRGQGTYEQYF. Full variable domain (rest looked up from reference TRBV2 and TRBJ2-7): EPEVTQTPSHQVTQMGQEVILRCVPISNHLYFYWYRQILGQKVEFLVSFYNNEISEKSEIFDDQFSVERPDGSNFTLKIRSTKLEDSAMYFCASRRGQGTYEQYFGPGTRLTVT.

This clone has only a few counts. The CDR3 protein is CASSLMGTTNTGELFF. Here the CDR3 DNA reads TGTGCCAGCAGCCTCATGGGGACGACGAACACCGGGGAGCTGTTTTTT. The J gene is TRBJ2-2, the V gene TRBV13, with D perhaps matching TRBD1 or TRBD2 (5 bases each). The CDR3 runs to 16 residues. Germline V CDR1 and CDR2: PRHDT, FYEKMQ (reference sequence). Trimming left V 5 bases short and J 0 bases short, with 13 bases between.

This clone was detected only a few times. The CDR3 spells CASSPSGLAGANEQFF. The CDR3 nucleotides read TGTGCCAGCAGCCCTTCCGGACTAGCGGGAGCCAATGAGCAGTTCTTC. The gene calls are TRBV11-1 and TRBJ2-1; TRBD2 agrees at 13 bases. The length of the CDR3 is 16 residues. Germline V gives CDR1 SGHAT, CDR2 FQDESV (reference sequence). The ends lost 5 bases at V and 6 bases at J; junction bases unmatched: 7.

This chain joins TRBV19 and TRBJ1-5; D is possibly TRBD1 (5 bases). This CDR3 comprises 12 residues. The germline V and J ends were trimmed by 5 bases and 9 bases, with 11 bases remaining between them. Looked up from germline, CDR1 is LNHDA and CDR2 is SQIVND (reference sequence). CDR3 protein: CASSQGGLPQHF. In nucleotides, the CDR3 is TGTGCCAGTAGTCAGGGCGGGCTGCCCCAGCATTTT. Drawing the rest from reference TRBV19 and TRBJ1-5, the complete variable domain is DGGITQSPKYLFRKEGQNVTLSCEQNLNHDAMYWYRQDPGQGLRLIYYSQIVNDFQKGDIAEGYSVSREKKESFPLTVTSAQKNPTAFYLCASSQGGLPQHFGDGTRLSIL.

The V and J genes are TRBV28 and TRBJ2-3; TRBD2 aligns across 8 bases. CDR1 MDHEN and CDR2 SYDVKM come from the germline V gene. CDR3 size: 12 residues. Trimming removed 7 bases from V and 6 bases from J; junction bases left unmatched: 3. CDR3 coding DNA: TGTGCCAGCACCGGGGGGGTTGATACGCAGTATTTT. Translated: CASTGGVDTQYF.

The rearrangement uses TRBV19 and TRBJ2-2, with 7 bases matching TRBD1. Germline V CDR1 and CDR2: LNHDA, SQIVND (reference sequence). Trimming cost V 5 bases and J 8 bases; bases outside gene matches: 11. The CDR3 is 15 amino acids. The CDR3 is CASSSLAGGRGELFF. The CDR3 DNA reads TGTGCCAGTAGTTCTCTGGCAGGGGGAAGGGGGGAGCTGTTTTTT.

The chain joins TRBV11-2 to TRBJ2-1, with 7 bases fitting TRBD2. V dropped 5 bases and J dropped 7; count of bases not matched to a gene: 5. Germline V gene sequence: CDR1 SGHAT, CDR2 FQNNGV. The CDR3 has 13 residues. In DNA, the CDR3 is TGTGCCAGCAGCCTTGGACTAGGAAATGAGCAGTTCTTC. It is translated as CASSLGLGNEQFF.

The V and J genes are TRBV11-3 and TRBJ2-7; 12 bases align to TRBD2. The ends lost 5 bases at V and 3 bases at J; junction bases unmatched: 8. Germline-derived CDR1 and CDR2 are SGHNT and YENEEA. CDR3 length equals 16 residues. The CDR3 DNA is TGTGCCAGCAGCCGTCGACTAGCGGGAGTTCTCTACGAGCAGTACTTC. It specifies CASSRRLAGVLYEQYF.

The V gene is TRBV11-2, the J gene TRBJ2-1; TRBD1 is a possible D gene (5 bases). The V gene lost 5 bases and the J gene lost 12 bases, with 23 bases spanning the gap. Germline CDR1 is SGHAT and CDR2 is FQNNGV. CDR3 length equals 15 residues. CDR3: CASSPEAGQPFRQFF. CDR3 DNA sequence: TGTGCCAGCAGCCCCGAAGCAGGGCAGCCCTTTCGGCAGTTCTTC.

The chain couples TRBV5-1 to TRBJ2-6; D not resolved. CDR1 and CDR2 from the germline V gene are SGHRS and YFSETQ. The V gene lost 0 bases and the J gene lost 0 bases, with 16 bases spanning the gap. The CDR3 covers 19 residues. The CDR3 loop reads CASSLENTTYRSGANVLTF. DNA for the CDR3: TGCGCCAGCAGCTTGGAGAACACAACCTATCGCTCTGGGGCCAACGTCCTGACTTTC.

The J gene is TRBJ1-1, the V gene TRBV7-3, with D uncertain. Germline values: CDR1 SGHTA, CDR2 FQGTGA. V was trimmed by 2 bases and J by 0 bases, leaving 7 bases between them. CDR3 length: 14 amino acids. Here the CDR3 DNA reads TGTGCCAGCAGCTTACTGGGTATGAACACTGAAGCTTTCTTT. This gives the protein CASSLLGMNTEAFF.

The chain has TRBV19 and TRBJ2-2; D remains unclear. The germline V gene encodes CDR1 LNHDA and CDR2 SQIVND (reference sequence). This CDR3 is 14 amino acids long. The germline V and J ends were trimmed by 10 bases and 0 bases, with 12 bases remaining between them. CDR3 sequence (DNA): TGTGCCACTGCCGGGCGAGCGAACACCGGGGAGCTGTTTTTT. It encodes CATAGRANTGELFF. Combining the CDR3 with reference TRBV19 and TRBJ2-2 gives the whole variable domain DGGITQSPKYLFRKEGQNVTLSCEQNLNHDAMYWYRQDPGQGLRLIYYSQIVNDFQKGDIAEGYSVSREKKESFPLTVTSAQKNPTAFYLCATAGRANTGELFFGEGSRLTVL.

The chain combines TRBV6-6 with TRBJ2-3, with D unresolved. The germline CDR1 and CDR2 sequences are MNHNY and SVGAGI (reference sequence). CDR3 size: 14 residues. V was pared by 6 bases and J by 1 base, with 11 bases between. CDR3 DNA sequence: TGTGCCAGCAGCTACGAGTACCGCACAGATACGCAGTATTTT. Translation: CASSYEYRTDTQYF.

The chain is built from TRBV18 and TRBJ2-7; maybe TRBD2 (5 bases). V lost 2 bases to trimming and J lost 7 bases, with 12 bases between them. Per germline, CDR1 KGHSH and CDR2 LQKENI. This CDR3 comprises 13 residues. For the CDR3, the DNA is TGTGCCAGCTCACCAGGAACTAGTCAAGAGCAGTACTTC. Amino acids: CASSPGTSQEQYF. The full variable domain, rest sourced from reference TRBV18 and TRBJ2-7, is NAGVMQNPRHLVRRRGQEARLRCSPMKGHSHVYWYRQLPEEGLKFMVYLQKENIIDESGMPKERFSAEFPKEGPSILRIQQVVRGDSAAYFCASSPGTSQEQYFGPGTRLTVT.

CDR3 nucleotide sequence: TGTGCCAGCAGACAGGGTGGGCAAGGGAGCTACACCTTC. This codes for CASRQGGQGSYTF. This sequence joins TRBV11-2 and TRBJ1-2; D possibly corresponds to TRBD1 (6 bases). This CDR3 spans 13 amino acids. The V gene's germline CDR1 is SGHAT and CDR2 FQNNGV. With 6 bases removed from V and 9 bases from J, the gap between germline ends came to 17 bases.

The chain employs TRBV4-1 and TRBJ1-3; D is uncertain. CDR1 and CDR2 (germline): MGHRA, YSYEKL. Between the trimmed V and J ends, which lost 5 bases and 5 bases, there was a span of 10 bases. The CDR3 spans 13 residues. CDR3: CASSSAGRNTIYF. CDR3 DNA: TGCGCCAGCAGCTCAGCAGGTAGAAACACCATATATTTT.

This clone was observed a single time. The rearrangement uses TRBV2 and TRBJ2-1; TRBD2 matches at 8 bases. Germline V gives CDR1 SNHLY, CDR2 FYNNEI. V lost 5 bases to trimming and J lost 2 bases; unmatched junction nucleotides: 5. The CDR3 is 15 amino acids. CDR3 loop: CASSPTSGTYNEQFF. CDR3 coding DNA: TGTGCCAGCAGTCCTACTAGCGGTACCTACAATGAGCAGTTCTTC.

The chain has TRBV5-1 and TRBJ1-2; perhaps TRBD1 as D (5 bases). The CDR3 covers 15 residues. The V and J ends lost 0 bases and 1 base respectively, with 10 bases between them. Germline V gene lookup returns CDR1 SGHRS and CDR2 YFSETQ. DNA for the CDR3: TGCGCCAGCAGCTTGGAGAGGGGCGGTAACTATGGCTACACCTTC. As protein: CASSLERGGNYGYTF.

This chain uses TRBV29-1 with TRBJ2-5; a weak D match, TRBD2 (6 bases). The CDR3 loop spans 13 amino acids. CDR1 and CDR2 (germline): SQVTM, ANQGSEA. Trimming removed 7 bases from V and 2 bases from J, with 14 bases in between. CDR3 sequence (DNA): TGCAGCGCCGCTGCACGGGGGCAAGAGACCCAGTACTTC. It encodes CSAAARGQETQYF. Full variable domain (rest looked up from reference TRBV29-1 and TRBJ2-5): SAVISQKPSRDICQRGTSLTIQCQVDSQVTMMFWYRQQPGQSLTLIATANQGSEATYESGFVIDKFPISRPNLTFSTLTVSNMSPEDSSIYLCSAAARGQETQYFGPGTRLLVL.

DNA for the CDR3: TGTGCCAGCAGTCCTCCGGGACTAGCGGTATCGGAGACCCAGTACTTC. This sequence encodes CASSPPGLAVSETQYF. The chain joins TRBV28 to TRBJ2-5; 11 bases align to TRBD2. In germline, CDR1 is MDHEN, CDR2 SYDVKM. The V and J ends lost 5 bases and 5 bases, in that order; junction bases with no gene match: 10. CDR3 length: 16 residues.

The chain employs TRBV11-3 and TRBJ2-7; perhaps TRBD1 as D (5 bases). Germline-derived CDR1 and CDR2 are SGHNT and YENEEA. This CDR3 has 15 amino acids. Trimming pared 5 bases from V and 1 base from J, leaving 15 bases between. CDR3 amino acids: CASSPQGVASYEQYF. The DNA for the CDR3 is TGTGCCAGCAGCCCCCAGGGTGTAGCTTCCTACGAGCAGTACTTC.

The chain recombines TRBV5-1 with TRBJ2-7; TRBD1 agrees at 11 bases. V trimming: 4 bases; J trimming: 2 bases; junction bases outside the gene matches: 2. The length of the CDR3 is 14 residues. Per the germline V gene, CDR1 is SGHRS and CDR2 is YFSETQ. CDR3 region: CASSRGQGAYEQYF. In DNA form, the CDR3 reads TGCGCCAGCAGCAGGGGACAGGGGGCCTACGAGCAGTACTTC.

The V gene is TRBV2, the J gene TRBJ1-4; possibly TRBD1 for D (5 bases). The V and J ends lost 4 bases and 4 bases respectively, with 10 bases between them. This CDR3 comprises 14 residues. Germline assignment: CDR1 SNHLY and CDR2 FYNNEI. The CDR3 loop is CASSVLGVNEKLFF. CDR3 nucleotides: TGTGCCAGCAGTGTTTTGGGGGTTAATGAAAAACTGTTTTTT.

The chain is built from TRBV27 and TRBJ2-1; a weak D match, TRBD1 (6 bases). V was shortened by 4 bases and J by 10 bases, with 11 bases between the two germline ends. CDR1 is MNHEY, CDR2 SMNVEV, per germline (reference sequence). The CDR3 totals 12 residues. CDR3 in DNA: TGTGCCAGCAGTTATACGGACAGAGAGCAGTTCTTC. Translated, it gives CASSYTDREQFF.